This T cell receptor (beta chain) emerged from a study of shared clonotypes between healthy human individuals. The table came from immunoSEQ multiplex PCR; TCRdb's copy has only in-frame clones and leaves some out. Here the sample spans millions of clones, just over 90% being singletons. The CDR3 contains 13 residues. V was cut by 5 bases and J by 6 bases, with 10 bases left in between. The germline gives CDR1 KGHSH, CDR2 LQKENI. The receptor's source is a man aged 18 to 35 in good health. Some clones in this sample may be carry-over from other donors' samples. The rearrangement uses TRBV18 and TRBJ1-4, with D possibly TRBD1 on 6 matching bases. Sample: naive CD4+ T cells from PBMCs. Subset given: CD45RA+ positively selected. The CDR3 here is CASSWGRDEKLFF. As DNA, the CDR3 is TGTGCCAGCTCATGGGGGCGAGATGAAAAACTGTTTTTT. Combining the CDR3 with reference TRBV18 and TRBJ1-4 gives the whole variable domain NAGVMQNPRHLVRRRGQEARLRCSPMKGHSHVYWYRQLPEEGLKFMVYLQKENIIDESGMPKERFSAEFPKEGPSILRIQQVVRGDSAAYFCASSWGRDEKLFFGSGTQLSVL.